This record looks at one T cell receptor (beta chain) sequence and its context. No cognate antigen has been identified for it. Within one base of it there is no much larger clone, and no base qualities were kept. These data originate in a study of blood T cell repertoires in COVID-19 (dated by TCRdb to between 2020 and 2021). For context, the study as a whole: The collaborator samples originated in the United States, Italy and Spain and spanned the acute and convalescent phases of COVID-19. The material from the prospective study consisted of cDNA or gDNA derived from T cells, B-cell-depleted T cells, or PBMCs. Subjects who had been exposed to COVID-19, were actively infected with it, or had recovered from it provided the deeply sampled blood TCRbeta repertoires that made up the dataset. The repertoires were made available in a free public database intended to serve as a resource for research on the immune response to SARS-CoV-2. Samples were obtained from the ongoing ImmuneRACE study (first 160 participants) and from over a thousand subjects provided by 6 global collaborators. A de-identified subject ID, COVID-19 status, age in years and sex were almost always included in the sample metadata. HLA class I and class II types, where available, came from metadata supplied by the sample provider rather than from assay-based typing.

General findings and caveats noted by the study authors: The amount of clinical and demographic metadata varied by source and participant and was provided uncurated.

TCRbeta CDR3 regions were amplified from genomic DNA using the immunoSEQ Assay, a bias-controlled multiplex PCR. Concerning the study's data processing: The number of nucleated cells in each sample was estimated by amplification of reference gene primers within the assay. To quantify the absolute abundance of each unique TCRbeta CDR3 rearrangement, sequence reads were collapsed and filtered. For each sample, productive Simpson clonality was calculated as the square root of Simpson's diversity index over productive rearrangements. The table was pulled from immuneACCESS by TCRdb, which kept in-frame rearrangements only. Such tables lose some clones; where checked, under half of the loss comes from unresolved V genes, and the rest has no known cause. V and J calls and clone size come straight from that table; D and trimming were deduced from the DNA. The sample profile shows around 320,000 clones; approximately 90% of them were found once. The ten largest clones capture approximately 2% of the sample.

Each collaborating institution followed its own protocols to collect whole blood in K2EDTA tubes. For TCRbeta analysis, collaborators shipped samples in one of three forms: frozen whole blood, isolated PBMCs, or DNA extracted from either of those sample types. V and J are truncated by 3 bases and 0 bases respectively, leaving an intervening sequence of 22 bases. The CDR3 contains 19 residues, cysteine and phenylalanine counted. CDR3 DNA only is kept here, 57 bases in frame from base 1. The germline V gene gives CDR1 as SGDLS and CDR2 as YYNGEE. The TCR sequence derives from a man between 18 and 29 years old with active or convalescent COVID-19. Sequenced input: peripheral blood. This chain is built from TRBV9 and TRBJ1-3; the D gene is perhaps TRBD1, on 6 matching bases. The DNA reads as follows: TGTGCCAGCAGCGGAAGCCAGGGGTACGGGTTGAGCTCTGGAAACACCATATATTTT. This translates into CASSGSQGYGLSSGNTIYF.